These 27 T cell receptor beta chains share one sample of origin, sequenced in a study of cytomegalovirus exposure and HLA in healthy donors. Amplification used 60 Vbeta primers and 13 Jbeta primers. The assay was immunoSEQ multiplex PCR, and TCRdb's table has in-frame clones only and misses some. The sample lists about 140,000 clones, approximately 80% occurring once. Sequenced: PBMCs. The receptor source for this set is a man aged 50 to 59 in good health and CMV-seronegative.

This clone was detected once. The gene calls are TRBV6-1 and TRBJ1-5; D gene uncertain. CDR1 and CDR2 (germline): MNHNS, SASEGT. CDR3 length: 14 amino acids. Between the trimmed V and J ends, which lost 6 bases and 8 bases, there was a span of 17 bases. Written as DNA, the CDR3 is TGTGCCAGCAGAGAAACCCTTACTAGGGAGCCCCAGCATTTT. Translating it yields CASRETLTREPQHF.

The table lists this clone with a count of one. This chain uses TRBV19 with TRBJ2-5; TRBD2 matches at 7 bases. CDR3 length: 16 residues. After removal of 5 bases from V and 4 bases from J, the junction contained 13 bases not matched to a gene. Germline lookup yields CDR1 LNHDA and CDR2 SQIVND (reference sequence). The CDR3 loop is CASSGRREGRLETQYF. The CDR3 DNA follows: TGTGCCAGTAGTGGCCGGAGGGAGGGCCGTCTAGAGACCCAGTACTTC.

CDR3 in amino acids: CASSQAGINEQFF. The DNA of the CDR3 is TGTGCCAGCAGCCAAGCAGGGATAAATGAGCAGTTCTTC. The V call is TRBV14, the J call TRBJ2-1, with TRBD1 as a possible D gene (5 bases). Trimming pared 1 base from V and 7 bases from J, leaving 8 bases between. CDR1 is SGHDN, CDR2 FVKESK, per germline. The CDR3 covers 13 residues.

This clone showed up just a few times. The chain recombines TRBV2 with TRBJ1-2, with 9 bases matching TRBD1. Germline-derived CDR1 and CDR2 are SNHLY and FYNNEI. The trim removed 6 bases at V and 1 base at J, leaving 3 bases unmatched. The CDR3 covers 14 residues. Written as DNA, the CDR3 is TGTGCCAGCAGGGGGACAGGGCGTAACTATGGCTACACCTTC. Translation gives CASRGTGRNYGYTF.

The CDR3 protein is CASSIRGMNTEAFF. The CDR3 bases are TGTGCCAGCAGTATACGAGGAATGAACACTGAAGCTTTCTTT. The genes are TRBV5-4 and TRBJ1-1; D not certain. Per germline, CDR1 SGHNT and CDR2 YYREEE (reference sequence). The CDR3 is 14 residues long. Trimming stripped 5 bases from V and 0 bases from J, with 11 bases between. Filled out from reference TRBV5-4 and TRBJ1-1, the complete variable domain reads ETGVTQSPTHLIKTRGQQVTLRCSSQSGHNTVSWYQQALGQGPQFIFQYYREEENGRGNFPPRFSGLQFPNYSSELNVNALELDDSALYLCASSIRGMNTEAFFGQGTRLTVV.

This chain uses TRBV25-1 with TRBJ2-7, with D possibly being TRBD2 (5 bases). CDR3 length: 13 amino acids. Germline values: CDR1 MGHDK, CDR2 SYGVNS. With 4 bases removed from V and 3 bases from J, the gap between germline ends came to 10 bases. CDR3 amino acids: CASSAGLGYEQYF. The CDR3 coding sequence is TGTGCCAGCAGTGCTGGACTGGGCTACGAGCAGTACTTC.

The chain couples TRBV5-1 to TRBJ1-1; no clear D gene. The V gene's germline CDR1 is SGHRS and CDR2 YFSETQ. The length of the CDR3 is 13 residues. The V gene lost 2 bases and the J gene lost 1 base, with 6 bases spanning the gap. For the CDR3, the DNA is TGCGCCAGCAGCTTCGGAGGGAACACTGAAGCTTTCTTT. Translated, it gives CASSFGGNTEAFF.

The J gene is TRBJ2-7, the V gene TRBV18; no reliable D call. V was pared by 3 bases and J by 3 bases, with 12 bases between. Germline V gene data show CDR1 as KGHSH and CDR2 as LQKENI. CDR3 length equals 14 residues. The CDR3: CASSPPTSVYEQYF. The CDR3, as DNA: TGTGCCAGCTCACCGCCCACTTCCGTCTACGAGCAGTACTTC.

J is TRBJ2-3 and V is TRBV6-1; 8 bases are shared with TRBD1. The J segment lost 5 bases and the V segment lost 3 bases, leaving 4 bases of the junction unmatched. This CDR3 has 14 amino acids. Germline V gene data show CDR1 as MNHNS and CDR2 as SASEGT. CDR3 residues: CASSDRGRLDTQYF. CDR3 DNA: TGTGCCAGCAGTGACAGGGGGCGCTTAGATACGCAGTATTTT.

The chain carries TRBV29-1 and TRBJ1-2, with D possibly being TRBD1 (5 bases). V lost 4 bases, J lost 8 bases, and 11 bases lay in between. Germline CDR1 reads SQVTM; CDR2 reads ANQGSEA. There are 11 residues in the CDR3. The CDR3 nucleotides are TGCAGCGTTGTCAGGGTTGGCGGCTACACCTTC. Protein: CSVVRVGGYTF.

The CDR3 region has the DNA TGTGCCAGCAGCACGACAGGGGGAGGCACTGAAGCTTTCTTT. Protein sequence: CASSTTGGGTEAFF. The J gene is TRBJ1-1, the V gene TRBV7-3, with 9 bases that match TRBD1. The CDR3 is 14 amino acids. Looked up from germline, CDR1 is SGHTA and CDR2 is FQGTGA. After removal of 5 bases from V and 4 bases from J, the junction contained 5 bases not matched to a gene.

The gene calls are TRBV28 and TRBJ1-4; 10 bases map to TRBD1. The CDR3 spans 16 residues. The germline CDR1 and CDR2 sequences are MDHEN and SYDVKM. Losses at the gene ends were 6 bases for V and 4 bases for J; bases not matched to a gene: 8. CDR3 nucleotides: TGTGCCAGCAGCTGGGACAGGGGTGGCGTTAATGAAAAACTGTTTTTT. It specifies CASSWDRGGVNEKLFF. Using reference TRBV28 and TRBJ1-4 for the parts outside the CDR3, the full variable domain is DVKVTQSSRYLVKRTGEKVFLECVQDMDHENMFWYRQDPGLGLRLIYFSYDVKMKEKGDIPEGYSVSREKKERFSLILESASTNQTSMYLCASSWDRGGVNEKLFFGSGTQLSVL.

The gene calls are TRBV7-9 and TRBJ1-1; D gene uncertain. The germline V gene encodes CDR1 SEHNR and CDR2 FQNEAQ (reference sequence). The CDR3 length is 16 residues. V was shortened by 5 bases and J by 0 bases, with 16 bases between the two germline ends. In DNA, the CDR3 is TGTGCCAGCAGCCTCAGACAAGGCTCGTTGAACACTGAAGCTTTCTTT. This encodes CASSLRQGSLNTEAFF.

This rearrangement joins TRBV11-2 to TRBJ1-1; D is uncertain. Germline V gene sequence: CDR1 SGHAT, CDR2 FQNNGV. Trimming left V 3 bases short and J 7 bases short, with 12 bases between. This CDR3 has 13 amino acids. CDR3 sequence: CASSFNNDIEAFF. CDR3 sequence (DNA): TGTGCCAGCAGCTTCAATAACGACATTGAAGCTTTCTTT.

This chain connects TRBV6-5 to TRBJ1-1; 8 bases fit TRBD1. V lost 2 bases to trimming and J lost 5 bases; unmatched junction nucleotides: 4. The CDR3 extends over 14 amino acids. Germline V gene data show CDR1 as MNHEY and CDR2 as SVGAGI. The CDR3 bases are TGTGCCAGCAGTTACCTTACAGGGGGGACTGAAGCTTTCTTT. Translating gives CASSYLTGGTEAFF.

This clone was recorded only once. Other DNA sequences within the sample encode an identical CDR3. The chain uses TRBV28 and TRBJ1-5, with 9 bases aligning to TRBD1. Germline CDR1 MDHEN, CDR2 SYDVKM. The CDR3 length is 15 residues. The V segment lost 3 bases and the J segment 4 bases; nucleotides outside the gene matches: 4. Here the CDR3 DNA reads TGTGCCAGCAGTTTGACAGGGGGGGGGAATCAGCCCCAGCATTTT. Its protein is CASSLTGGGNQPQHF.

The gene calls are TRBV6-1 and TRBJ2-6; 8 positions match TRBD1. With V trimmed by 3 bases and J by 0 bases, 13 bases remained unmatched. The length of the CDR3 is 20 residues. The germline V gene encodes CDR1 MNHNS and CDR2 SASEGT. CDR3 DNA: TGTGCCAGCAGTGACATCCGGGACAGGCGAATCACCTCTGGGGCCAACGTCCTGACTTTC. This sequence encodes CASSDIRDRRITSGANVLTF.

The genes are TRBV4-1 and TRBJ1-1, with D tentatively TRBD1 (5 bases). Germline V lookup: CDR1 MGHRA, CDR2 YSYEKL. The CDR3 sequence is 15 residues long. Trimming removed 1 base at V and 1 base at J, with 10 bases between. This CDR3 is CASSQALGGNTEAFF. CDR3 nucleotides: TGCGCCAGCAGCCAAGCCCTGGGGGGGAACACTGAAGCTTTCTTT.

Here the CDR3 reads CASRPPGVGGYTF. The CDR3 bases are TGTGCCAGCAGGCCCCCGGGGGTGGGTGGCTACACCTTC. This chain joins TRBV27 and TRBJ1-2; perhaps TRBD1 as D (5 bases). This CDR3 has 13 residues. Trimming removed 6 bases at V and 7 bases at J, with 15 bases between. Germline CDR1 reads MNHEY; CDR2 reads SMNVEV (reference sequence).

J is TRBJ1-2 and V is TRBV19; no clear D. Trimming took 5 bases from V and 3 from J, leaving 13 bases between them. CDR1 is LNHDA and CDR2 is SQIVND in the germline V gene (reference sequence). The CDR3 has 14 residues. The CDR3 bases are TGTGCCAGTAGTGACATGATGCGGGACTATGGCTACACCTTC. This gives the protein CASSDMMRDYGYTF.

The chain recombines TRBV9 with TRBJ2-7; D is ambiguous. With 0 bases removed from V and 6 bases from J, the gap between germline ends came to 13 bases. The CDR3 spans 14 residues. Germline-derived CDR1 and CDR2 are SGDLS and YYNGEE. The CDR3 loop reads CASSVGSYDGEQYF. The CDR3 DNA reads TGTGCCAGCAGCGTAGGTAGCTATGACGGCGAGCAGTACTTC.

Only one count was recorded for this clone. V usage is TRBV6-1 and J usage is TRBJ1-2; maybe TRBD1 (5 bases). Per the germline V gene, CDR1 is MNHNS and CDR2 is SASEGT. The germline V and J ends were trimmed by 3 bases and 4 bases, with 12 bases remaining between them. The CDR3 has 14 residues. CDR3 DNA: TGTGCCAGCAGTGACCCGTTTAGGGGCTATGGCTACACCTTC. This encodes CASSDPFRGYGYTF.

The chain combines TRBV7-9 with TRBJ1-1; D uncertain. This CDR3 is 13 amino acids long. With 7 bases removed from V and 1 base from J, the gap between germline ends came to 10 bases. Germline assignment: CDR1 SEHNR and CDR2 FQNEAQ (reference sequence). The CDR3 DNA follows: TGTGCCAGCAAGGTAGGCGGGAACACTGAAGCTTTCTTT. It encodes CASKVGGNTEAFF.

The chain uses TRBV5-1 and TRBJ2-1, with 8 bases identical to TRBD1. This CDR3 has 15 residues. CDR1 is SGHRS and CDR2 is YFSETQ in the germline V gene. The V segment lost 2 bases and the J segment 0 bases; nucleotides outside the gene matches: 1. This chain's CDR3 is CASSLDRGSYNEQFF. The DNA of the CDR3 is TGCGCCAGCAGCTTAGACAGGGGCTCCTACAATGAGCAGTTCTTC.

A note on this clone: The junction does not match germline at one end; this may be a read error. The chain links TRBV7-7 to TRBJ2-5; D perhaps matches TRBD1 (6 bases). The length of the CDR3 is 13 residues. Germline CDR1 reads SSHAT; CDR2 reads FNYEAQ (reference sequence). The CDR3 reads CASSQGLRETQYF. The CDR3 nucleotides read TGTGCTAGCAGTCAGGGGTTGCGGGAGACCCAGTACTTC.

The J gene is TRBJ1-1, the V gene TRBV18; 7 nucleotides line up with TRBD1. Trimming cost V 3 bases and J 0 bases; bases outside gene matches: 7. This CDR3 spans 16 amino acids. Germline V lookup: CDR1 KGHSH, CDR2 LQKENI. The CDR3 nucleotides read TGTGCCAGCTCACCCCGGGACAGCCTCATGAACACTGAAGCTTTCTTT. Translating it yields CASSPRDSLMNTEAFF. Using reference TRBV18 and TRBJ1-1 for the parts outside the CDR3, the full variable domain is NAGVMQNPRHLVRRRGQEARLRCSPMKGHSHVYWYRQLPEEGLKFMVYLQKENIIDESGMPKERFSAEFPKEGPSILRIQQVVRGDSAAYFCASSPRDSLMNTEAFFGQGTRLTVV.

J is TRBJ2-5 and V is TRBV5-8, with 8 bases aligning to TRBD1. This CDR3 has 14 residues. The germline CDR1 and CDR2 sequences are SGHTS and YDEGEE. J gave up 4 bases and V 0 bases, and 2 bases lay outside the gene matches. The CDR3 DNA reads TGTGCCAGCAGCTTGGTAGACAGGGGAGAGACCCAGTACTTC. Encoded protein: CASSLVDRGETQYF.